This T cell receptor (beta chain) derives from a study of T cells in localized non-small cell lung cancer (dated by TCRdb to the early 2020s). About the full investigation: Comparing tumors with uninvolved tumor-adjacent lungs, the study looked at the T cell repertoires of around 250 patients with early-stage NSCLC. The cohort was made up of roughly 250 treatment-naive NSCLC patients whose localized lung tumors had been resected. The mean age of the NSCLC patients was about 70 years, with 130 or so men and 110 or so women.

As to this clone: Its antigen is not yet known. Base-call qualities are not available, and no considerably larger clone is one nucleotide away.

At diagnosis, tumor, uninvolved tumor-adjacent lung and peripheral blood were collected and then preserved as a mix of FFPE and fresh-frozen material. For TCR repertoire profiling, blood samples were analyzed in the form of peripheral blood mononuclear cells. The immunoSEQ Assay was used to sequence TCR beta CDR3 regions from DNA. On the study's bioinformatics: T cell density was computed as TCR beta template counts normalized to usable DNA estimated by amplifying housekeeping genes. Richness was estimated with the preseqR package, extrapolating to 400,000 templates for PBMC samples and 120,000 templates for tissue samples. Clonality was defined by subtracting Pielou's evenness from one. Tissue-enriched TCRs were identified by differential abundance testing using productive amino-acid clonotypes, minimum total count 5 and alpha 0.1. The Jaccard Index and the Morisita Overlap Index were used to measure how much the repertoires overlapped between compartments. GLIPH clustered TCR beta CDR3s with public tetramer-defined viral CDR3s; viral motifs required at least three viral sequences plus V-gene enrichment. Drawn from immuneACCESS, this table holds only the in-frame rearrangements with V and J called that TCRdb kept. Clones are partly lost; checked studies trace under half to an unresolved V gene and leave the rest unexplained. V and J calls and clone size are as listed in that table; D and trimming were resolved from the DNA. This sample lists 15,000 to 20,000 clones; 83% were detected once. The top ten clonotypes cover about 4.6% of the sample.

CDR1 and CDR2 are read off the germline V gene (reference sequence) as GTSNPN and SVGIG. From the cysteine through the phenylalanine, the CDR3 covers 17 amino acids. Just CDR3 DNA is preserved here, 51 bases in frame from base 1. Trimming costs V 3 bases and J 0 bases, and their ends lie 18 bases apart. Study-level results and caveats: Uninvolved tumor-adjacent lung showed the highest T cell clonality, higher than tumor, which suggests more focused antigenic responses in the adjacent lung. Because multi-region tumor sequencing was not done, intratumor heterogeneity could not be ruled out. Because the study design was exploratory, TCR variables were selected using unadjusted p-values without false-discovery rate correction. Higher blood T cell density associated with longer overall survival, while higher adjacent-lung clonality associated with shorter survival. A median of approximately 62 of the top 100 tumor clones turned up in the paired uninvolved adjacent lung, and about 28 of those clones also ranked among the top 100 of that same adjacent lung.

Rearrangement joined TRBV30 to TRBJ2-4, with no reliable assignment of the D segment. The material was peripheral blood, obtained before any cancer treatment. This clonotype originated in a man aged 35 to 69 with stage I lung adenocarcinoma. The CDR3 here reads CAWRERIPFLAKNIQYF. The bases read TGTGCCTGGAGAGAGAGAATTCCCTTCCTAGCCAAAAACATTCAGTACTTC.